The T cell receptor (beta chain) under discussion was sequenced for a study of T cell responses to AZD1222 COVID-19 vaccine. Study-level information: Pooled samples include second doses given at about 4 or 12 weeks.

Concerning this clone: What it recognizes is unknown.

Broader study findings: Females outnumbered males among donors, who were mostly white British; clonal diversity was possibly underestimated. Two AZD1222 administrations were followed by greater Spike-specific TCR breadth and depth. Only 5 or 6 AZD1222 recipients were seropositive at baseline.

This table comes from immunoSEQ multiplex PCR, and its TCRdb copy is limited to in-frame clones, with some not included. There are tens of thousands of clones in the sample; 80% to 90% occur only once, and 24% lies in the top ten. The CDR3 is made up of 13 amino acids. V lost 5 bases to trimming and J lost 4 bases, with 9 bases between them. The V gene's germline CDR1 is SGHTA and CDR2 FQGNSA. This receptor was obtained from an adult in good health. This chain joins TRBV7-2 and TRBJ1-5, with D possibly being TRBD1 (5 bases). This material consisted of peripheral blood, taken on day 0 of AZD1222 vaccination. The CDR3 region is CASSLTVNQPQHF. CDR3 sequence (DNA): TGTGCCAGCAGCCTGACAGTGAATCAGCCCCAGCATTTT.